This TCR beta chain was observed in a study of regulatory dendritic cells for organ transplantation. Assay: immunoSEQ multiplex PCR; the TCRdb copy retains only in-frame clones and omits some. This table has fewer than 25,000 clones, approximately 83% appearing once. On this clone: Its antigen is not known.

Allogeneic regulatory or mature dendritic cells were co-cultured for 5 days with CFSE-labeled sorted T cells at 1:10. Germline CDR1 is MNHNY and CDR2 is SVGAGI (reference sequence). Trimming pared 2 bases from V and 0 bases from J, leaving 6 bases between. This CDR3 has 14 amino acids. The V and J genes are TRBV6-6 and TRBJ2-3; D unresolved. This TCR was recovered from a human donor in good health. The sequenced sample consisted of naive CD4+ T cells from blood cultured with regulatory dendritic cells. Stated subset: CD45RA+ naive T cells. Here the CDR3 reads CASSYRTSTDTQYF. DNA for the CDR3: TGTGCCAGCAGTTACCGGACGAGCACAGATACGCAGTATTTT.